These 26 T cell receptor beta chains were all obtained from the same sample, sequenced in a study of blood T cell repertoires in COVID-19. Produced via immunoSEQ multiplex PCR; TCRdb's table is partial and in-frame only. The sample records roughly 250,000 clones, roughly nine tenths being singletons. Sequenced: PBMCs or T cells enriched from blood (not recorded which). The receptors derive from a woman in her 30s with acute COVID-19.

The chain employs TRBV3-1 (or the pseudogene TRBV3-2) and TRBJ1-1, with a tentative D call TRBD1 (5 bases). Germline V gene lookup returns CDR1 LGHDT and CDR2 YNNKEL (reference sequence). The CDR3 has 15 amino acids. Trimming took 1 base from V and 0 from J, leaving 9 bases between them. CDR3 bases: TGTGCCAGCAGCCAAGGACGGGGGATGAACACTGAAGCTTTCTTT. Its protein is CASSQGRGMNTEAFF.

This chain joins TRBV4-1 and TRBJ1-4, with TRBD1 identical over 9 bases. Germline loops: CDR1 MGHRA, CDR2 YSYEKL. CDR3 size: 17 residues. The junction had 10 bases not matched to a gene; V was cut back by 1 base and J by 7 bases. CDR3 DNA sequence: TGCGCCAGCAGCCAAGTAAGATCGGGACAGGGTACTGAAAAACTGTTTTTT. It is translated as CASSQVRSGQGTEKLFF.

J is TRBJ1-5 and V is TRBV28, with D possibly matching TRBD1 (5 bases). The CDR3 contains 15 residues. The V gene's germline CDR1 is MDHEN and CDR2 SYDVKM. The V and J ends lost 2 bases and 5 bases respectively, with 13 bases between them. The CDR3 spells CASSLGGNRDQPQHF. CDR3 DNA: TGTGCCAGCAGTTTAGGGGGGAATAGGGATCAGCCCCAGCATTTT.

J is TRBJ2-1 and V is TRBV6-4; 9 nucleotides align to TRBD2. The CDR3 has 14 residues. Germline CDR1 reads MRHNA; CDR2 reads SNTAGT. Losses at the gene ends were 1 base for V and 10 bases for J; bases not matched to a gene: 5. The CDR3: CASSDLAGAREQFF. CDR3 nucleotide sequence: TGTGCCAGCAGTGACTTAGCGGGGGCCCGGGAGCAGTTCTTC.

The V call is TRBV7-9, the J call TRBJ2-7, with 9 positions matching TRBD1. Germline V gene sequence: CDR1 SEHNR, CDR2 FQNEAQ (reference sequence). J lost 3 bases, V lost 5 bases, and 8 bases had no gene match. The CDR3 loop spans 15 amino acids. The chain's CDR3 is CASSTTTGGLYEQYF. The CDR3 DNA reads TGTGCCAGCAGCACCACGACAGGGGGACTCTACGAGCAGTACTTC.

The chain uses TRBV3-1 (or the pseudogene TRBV3-2) and TRBJ1-1; D is possibly TRBD1 (6 bases). Germline V CDR1 and CDR2: LGHDT, YNNKEL (reference sequence). The germline V and J ends were trimmed by 1 base and 0 bases, with 12 bases remaining between them. The CDR3 runs 16 residues. CDR3 amino acids: CASSQVAGTLNTEAFF. The CDR3 coding sequence is TGTGCCAGCAGCCAAGTTGCCGGGACATTGAACACTGAAGCTTTCTTT.

The chain has TRBV5-1 and TRBJ2-2; the D gene is possibly TRBD2 (6 bases). The germline V gene has CDR1 SGHRS and CDR2 YFSETQ. V was shortened by 2 bases and J by 6 bases, with 20 bases between the two germline ends. The CDR3 contains 17 residues. The chain's CDR3 is CASSFSQLGGFPGELFF. In DNA, the CDR3 is TGCGCCAGCAGCTTTAGTCAACTGGGGGGTTTCCCCGGGGAGCTGTTTTTT.

This clone was seen once. This sequence joins TRBV27 and TRBJ2-1; 7 nucleotides align to TRBD2. CDR1 MNHEY and CDR2 SMNVEV come from the germline V gene (reference sequence). V gave up 5 bases and J gave up 1 base; unmatched junction bases: 8. This CDR3 is built from 16 residues. Written as DNA, the CDR3 is TGTGCCAGCAGTCTCTCCAGCGGGACTTCCTACAATGAGCAGTTCTTC. Protein: CASSLSSGTSYNEQFF.

Only a few counts were recorded for this clone. The rearrangement links TRBV7-9 to TRBJ1-2; TRBD1 agrees at 8 bases. V trimming: 5 bases; J trimming: 6 bases; junction bases outside the gene matches: 11. Germline V gene data show CDR1 as SEHNR and CDR2 as FQNEAQ (reference sequence). The CDR3 is made up of 15 amino acids. The CDR3 sequence: CASSPGMTGVNGYTF. In nucleotides, the CDR3 is TGTGCCAGCAGCCCCGGGATGACAGGGGTCAATGGCTACACCTTC.

This clone was counted a few times. This sequence joins TRBV6-2 or TRBV6-3 and TRBJ1-2; 7 bases fit TRBD1. This CDR3 comprises 18 residues. CDR1 and CDR2 from the germline V gene are MNHEY and SVGEGT. J was trimmed by 1 base and V by 2 bases; bases with no gene match: 13. The CDR3 region is CASSYTFSRGQYNYGYTF. For the CDR3, the DNA is TGTGCCAGCAGTTACACCTTCAGCAGGGGACAGTATAACTATGGCTACACCTTC.

V and J are TRBV2 and TRBJ2-1; 8 positions agree with TRBD2. The length of the CDR3 is 15 residues. V trimming: 10 bases; J trimming: 7 bases; junction bases outside the gene matches: 15. Germline V gives CDR1 SNHLY, CDR2 FYNNEI. CDR3 sequence reads: CAIRYSGEVNNEQFF. The CDR3 DNA sequence: TGTGCCATCCGATATAGCGGGGAGGTGAATAATGAGCAGTTCTTC.

V and J are TRBV5-4 and TRBJ1-1, with 8 bases aligning to TRBD1. V dropped 4 bases and J dropped 4; count of bases not matched to a gene: 3. The CDR3 has 13 amino acids. Germline CDR1 SGHNT, CDR2 YYREEE (reference sequence). The CDR3 here is CASSRTGPTEAFF. DNA for the CDR3: TGTGCCAGCAGCCGGACAGGGCCCACTGAAGCTTTCTTT.

The chain uses TRBV7-8 and TRBJ1-5; the match to TRBD1 covers 8 bases. Trimming cost V 5 bases and J 7 bases; bases outside gene matches: 13. Germline values: CDR1 SGHVS, CDR2 FQNEAQ. The CDR3 covers 16 residues. CDR3 region: CASSQTGTGGYQPQHF. The CDR3 DNA reads as TGTGCCAGCAGCCAGACCGGGACAGGTGGGTACCAGCCCCAGCATTTT. The full variable domain, rest sourced from reference TRBV7-8 and TRBJ1-5, is GAGVSQSPRYKVAKRGQDVALRCDPISGHVSLFWYQQALGQGPEFLTYFQNEAQLDKSGLPSDRFFAERPEGSVSTLKIQRTQQEDSAVYLCASSQTGTGGYQPQHFGDGTRLSIL.

This clone was seen once. CDR3 sequence: CASSQDPSGRAVNEQFF. For the CDR3, the DNA is TGTGCCAGCAGCCAAGATCCTAGCGGGAGGGCCGTCAATGAGCAGTTCTTC. The V call is TRBV4-2, the J call TRBJ2-1; 12 bases map to TRBD2. Germline CDR1 LGHNA, CDR2 YNFKEQ. Losses at the gene ends were 0 bases for V and 6 bases for J; bases not matched to a gene: 6. This CDR3 is built from 17 residues.

The V gene is TRBV11-2, the J gene TRBJ2-3, with TRBD2 identical over 11 bases. V gave up 5 bases and J gave up 5 bases; unmatched junction bases: 9. The CDR3 runs to 16 residues. Germline CDR1 is SGHAT and CDR2 is FQNNGV. The CDR3 DNA reads TGTGCCAGCAGCCCTCCGACTAGCGGGATAAGAGATACGCAGTATTTT. As protein: CASSPPTSGIRDTQYF.

The CDR3 sequence: CASSLSAVGGHYGYTF. The CDR3 DNA reads TGTGCCAGCAGTTTATCTGCCGTGGGGGGACACTATGGCTACACCTTC. The genes are TRBV28 and TRBJ1-2, with D perhaps matching TRBD1 (5 bases). The CDR3 has 16 amino acids. V dropped 1 base and J dropped 3 bases, with 15 bases sitting between them. Germline V lookup: CDR1 MDHEN, CDR2 SYDVKM.

V gene TRBV28 combines with J gene TRBJ1-2; D is undetermined. The CDR3 contains 13 residues. V shed 8 bases and J shed 3 bases, with 13 bases lying between them. Germline CDR1 and CDR2: MDHEN and SYDVKM. The DNA of the CDR3 is TGTGCCAGCGCGGTTCTTACTGACTATGGCTACACCTTC. This translates into CASAVLTDYGYTF.

This sequence joins TRBV6-5 and TRBJ2-2; the D gene is possibly TRBD2 (5 bases). Germline CDR1 reads MNHEY; CDR2 reads SVGAGI. Trimming took off 4 bases at V and 0 bases at J, with 6 bases between the two ends. The CDR3 is 14 residues long. As DNA, the CDR3 is TGTGCCAGCAGTTTGACTACGAACACCGGGGAGCTGTTTTTT. Translating gives CASSLTTNTGELFF.

The rearrangement joins TRBV4-1 to TRBJ1-3; the match to TRBD1 covers 7 bases. This CDR3 has 16 amino acids. J lost 0 bases, V lost 0 bases, and 2 bases had no gene match. CDR1 and CDR2 from the germline V gene are MGHRA and YSYEKL. The CDR3 here is CASSQDAGGSGNTIYF. DNA of the CDR3: TGCGCCAGCAGCCAAGATGCAGGGGGCTCTGGAAACACCATATATTTT.

In this sample, this clone turned up once. The rearrangement links TRBV6-5 to TRBJ2-5; TRBD1 matches 11 bases. V trimming: 4 bases; J trimming: 5 bases; junction bases outside the gene matches: 6. Looked up from germline, CDR1 is MNHEY and CDR2 is SVGAGI. This CDR3 has 15 residues. The CDR3 DNA reads as TGTGCCAGCAGTTCCTGGACAGGGGGCGAGGAGACCCAGTACTTC. It yields the protein CASSSWTGGEETQYF.

This sequence joins TRBV25-1 and TRBJ2-7; 7 bases match TRBD1. The CDR3 is 15 residues long. V shed 0 bases and J 4 bases; nucleotides not matched to a gene: 6. Germline V gene data show CDR1 as MGHDK and CDR2 as SYGVNS. The CDR3 reads CASSEYGTDYYEQYF. For the CDR3, the DNA is TGTGCCAGCAGTGAATATGGGACAGATTATTACGAGCAGTACTTC.

The chain has TRBV9 and TRBJ1-3, with unresolved D. The CDR3 runs 21 residues. Trimming took off 0 bases at V and 0 bases at J, with 25 bases between the two ends. CDR1 is SGDLS, CDR2 YYNGEE, per germline. CDR3 loop: CASSVGPTHSFVLTSGNTIYF. In DNA form, the CDR3 reads TGTGCCAGCAGCGTAGGTCCCACCCACAGTTTTGTCCTCACCTCTGGAAACACCATATATTTT.

The rearrangement joins TRBV4-3 to TRBJ2-7; weak D call: TRBD2 (6 bases). Between the trimmed V and J ends, which lost 0 bases and 4 bases, there was a span of 16 bases. There are 16 residues in the CDR3. Germline-derived CDR1 and CDR2 are LGHNA and YSLEER. CDR3 sequence reads: CASSQDWDFRVYEQYF. The CDR3 DNA is TGCGCCAGCAGCCAAGACTGGGACTTCCGGGTATACGAGCAGTACTTC.

This sequence joins TRBV29-1 and TRBJ1-1, with D perhaps TRBD1 (5 bases). CDR1 and CDR2 from the germline V gene are SQVTM and ANQGSEA. The CDR3 covers 14 residues. The germline V and J ends were trimmed by 6 bases and 5 bases, with 19 bases remaining between them. The DNA of the CDR3 is TGCAGCGTCCAACCGCGGGGGTTTGGAACTGAAGCTTTCTTT. Amino acids: CSVQPRGFGTEAFF.

V and J are TRBV19 and TRBJ1-1, with 7 bases aligning to TRBD1. The V gene's germline CDR1 is LNHDA and CDR2 SQIVND (reference sequence). J lost 6 bases, V lost 3 bases, and 7 bases had no gene match. CDR3 size: 14 residues. CDR3 loop: CASSIRDRVSEAFF. The DNA of the CDR3 is TGTGCCAGTAGTATCCGGGACAGAGTCTCTGAAGCTTTCTTT.

The chain employs TRBV3-1 (or the pseudogene TRBV3-2) and TRBJ2-7; tentatively, D is TRBD2 (6 bases). The CDR3 is 17 amino acids. Germline V gene data show CDR1 as LGHDT and CDR2 as YNNKEL (reference sequence). V was pared by 1 base and J by 4 bases, with 20 bases between. CDR3 residues: CASSQGPWEVALYEQYF. The CDR3 region has the DNA TGTGCCAGCAGCCAAGGACCATGGGAGGTCGCCCTATACGAGCAGTACTTC.